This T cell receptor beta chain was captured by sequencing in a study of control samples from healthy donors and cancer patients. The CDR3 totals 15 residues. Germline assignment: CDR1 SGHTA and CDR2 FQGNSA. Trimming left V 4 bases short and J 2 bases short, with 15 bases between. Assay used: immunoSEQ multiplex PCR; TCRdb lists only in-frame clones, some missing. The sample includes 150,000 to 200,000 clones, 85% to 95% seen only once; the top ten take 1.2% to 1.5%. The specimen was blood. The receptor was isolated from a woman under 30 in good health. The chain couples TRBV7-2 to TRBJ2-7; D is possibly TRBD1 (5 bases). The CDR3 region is CASSSALGDTYEQYF. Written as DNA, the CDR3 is TGTGCCAGCAGCTCTGCCCTAGGGGATACCTACGAGCAGTACTTC.